One sample yielded the 7 T cell receptor beta chains listed below, sequenced in a study of blood T cell repertoires in COVID-19. The table came from immunoSEQ multiplex PCR; TCRdb's copy has only in-frame clones and leaves some out. Found here are 70,000 to 90,000 clones, 80% to 90% of them singletons; the top ten hold under 20%. Sequences were obtained from peripheral blood. These receptors were collected from a woman aged 60-75 years with acute or convalescent COVID-19.

V and J are TRBV7-8 and TRBJ1-1; 7 bases map to TRBD1. V lost 2 bases and J lost 11; bases outside the gene matches: 8. Germline CDR1 reads SGHVS; CDR2 reads FQNEAQ. There are 13 residues in the CDR3. CDR3 sequence: CASSLRQGLEAFF. CDR3 DNA sequence: TGTGCCAGCAGCTTACGACAGGGACTGGAGGCTTTCTTT.

The genes are TRBV11-3 and TRBJ2-1, with TRBD2 matching 7 bases. V trimming: 8 bases; J trimming: 0 bases; junction bases outside the gene matches: 16. CDR3 length: 18 amino acids. Germline-derived CDR1 and CDR2 are SGHNT and YENEEA. This CDR3 is CASSVGFFSSGSYNEQFF. The CDR3 DNA reads as TGTGCCAGCTCCGTCGGCTTTTTTTCTAGCGGCTCCTACAATGAGCAGTTCTTC. Using reference TRBV11-3 and TRBJ2-1 for the parts outside the CDR3, the full variable domain is EAGVVQSPRYKIIEKKQPVAFWCNPISGHNTLYWYLQNLGQGPELLIRYENEEAVDDSQLPKDRFSAERLKGVDSTLKIQPAELGDSAVYLCASSVGFFSSGSYNEQFFGPGTRLTVL.

The rearrangement links TRBV6-1 to TRBJ1-1; no clear D. The CDR3 runs to 11 residues. The germline V and J ends were trimmed by 2 bases and 6 bases, with 4 bases remaining between them. Germline V CDR1 and CDR2: MNHNS, SASEGT. The CDR3 nucleotides read TGTGCCAGCAGTGAATCTCCTGAAGCTTTCTTT. Protein product: CASSESPEAFF.

The genes are TRBV6-2 or TRBV6-3 and TRBJ2-5; 8 nucleotides agree with TRBD1. Trimming cost V 1 base and J 4 bases; bases outside gene matches: 5. The CDR3 loop spans 15 amino acids. Germline-derived CDR1 and CDR2 are MNHEY and SVGEGT. In DNA, the CDR3 is TGTGCCAGCAGTTACTTTGACAGGGGTGGAGAGACCCAGTACTTC. This translates into CASSYFDRGGETQYF.

This clone was observed a single time. The chain couples TRBV11-3 to TRBJ2-1; 11 nucleotides align to TRBD2. Germline trimming cut 5 bases from V and 4 bases from J; bases unmatched to any gene: 4. The CDR3 is 15 residues long. Germline CDR1 and CDR2: SGHNT and YENEEA. The CDR3 DNA is TGTGCCAGCAGCCGGGGACTAGCGGATTACAATGAGCAGTTCTTC. It translates to CASSRGLADYNEQFF.

The chain combines TRBV5-6 with TRBJ1-5; a weak D match, TRBD1 (5 bases). Germline V lookup: CDR1 SGHDT, CDR2 YYEEEE. V lost 0 bases, J lost 6 bases, and 16 bases lay in between. This CDR3 is built from 16 residues. The CDR3 here is CASSLADWGVRQPQHF. The CDR3 region has the DNA TGTGCCAGCAGCTTGGCCGATTGGGGGGTACGTCAGCCCCAGCATTTT. Full variable domain (missing parts from reference TRBV5-6 and TRBJ1-5): DAGVTQSPTHLIKTRGQQVTLRCSPKSGHDTVSWYQQALGQGPQFIFQYYEEEERQRGNFPDRFSGHQFPNYSSELNVNALLLGDSALYLCASSLADWGVRQPQHFGDGTRLSIL.

J is TRBJ2-5 and V is TRBV6-1; 9 bases align to TRBD1. Germline CDR1 reads MNHNS; CDR2 reads SASEGT. The CDR3 has 15 amino acids. V lost 0 bases to trimming and J lost 4 bases; unmatched junction nucleotides: 3. Here the CDR3 reads CASSEAKTGGETQYF. CDR3 DNA sequence: TGTGCCAGCAGTGAAGCTAAGACAGGGGGAGAGACCCAGTACTTC.